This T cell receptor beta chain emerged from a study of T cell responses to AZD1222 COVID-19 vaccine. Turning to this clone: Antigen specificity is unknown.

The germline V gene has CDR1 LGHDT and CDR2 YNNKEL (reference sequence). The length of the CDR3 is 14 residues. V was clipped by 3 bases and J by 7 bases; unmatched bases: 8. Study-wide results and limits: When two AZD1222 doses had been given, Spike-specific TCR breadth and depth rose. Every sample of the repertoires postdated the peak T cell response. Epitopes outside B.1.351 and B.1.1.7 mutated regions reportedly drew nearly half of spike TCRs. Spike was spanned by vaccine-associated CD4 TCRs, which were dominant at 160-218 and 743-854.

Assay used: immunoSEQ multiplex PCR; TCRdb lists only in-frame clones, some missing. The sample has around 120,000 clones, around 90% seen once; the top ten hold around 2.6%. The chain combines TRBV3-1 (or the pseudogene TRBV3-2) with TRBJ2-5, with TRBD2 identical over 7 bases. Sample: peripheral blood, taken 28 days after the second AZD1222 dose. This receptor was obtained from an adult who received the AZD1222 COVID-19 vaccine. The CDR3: CASSHRASGGTQYF. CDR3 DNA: TGTGCCAGCAGCCACCGGGCTAGCGGAGGGACCCAGTACTTC.